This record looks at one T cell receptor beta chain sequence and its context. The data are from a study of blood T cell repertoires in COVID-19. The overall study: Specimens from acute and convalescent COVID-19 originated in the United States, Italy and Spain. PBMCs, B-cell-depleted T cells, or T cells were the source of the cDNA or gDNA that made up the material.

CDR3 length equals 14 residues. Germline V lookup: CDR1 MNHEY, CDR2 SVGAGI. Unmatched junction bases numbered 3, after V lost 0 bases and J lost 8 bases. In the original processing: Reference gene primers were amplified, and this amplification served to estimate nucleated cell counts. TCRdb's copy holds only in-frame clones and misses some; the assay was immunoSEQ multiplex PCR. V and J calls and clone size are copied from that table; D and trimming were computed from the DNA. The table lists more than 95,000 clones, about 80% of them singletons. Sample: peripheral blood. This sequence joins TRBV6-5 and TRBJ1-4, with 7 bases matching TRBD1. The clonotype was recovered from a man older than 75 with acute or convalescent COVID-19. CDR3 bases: TGTGCCAGCAGTTACTCAGGGGGCTGGGAAAAACTGTTTTTT. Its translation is CASSYSGGWEKLFF.